The entry that follows covers one TCR beta chain sequence. This entry comes from a study of shared clonotypes between healthy human individuals. The protocol was immunoSEQ multiplex PCR, while the TCRdb copy is restricted to in-frame clones and leaves out a portion. The table has roughly 700,000 clones, less than 95% seen once. The CDR3 contains 15 residues. The V gene end was trimmed by 3 bases and the J gene end by 7 bases; junction bases not matched to a gene: 6. Germline V gene lookup returns CDR1 SGHTA and CDR2 FQGTGA. The receptor was isolated from a man younger than 35 in good health. Some clones in this sample may be carry-over from other donors' samples. The chain is built from TRBV7-3 and TRBJ2-1; TRBD1 agrees at 10 bases. Sequenced sample: memory CD8+ T cells from PBMCs. Subset noted: CD45RO+ cells pooled with CCR7-negative TemRA cells. This CDR3 reads CASSLGQGWLNEQFF. CDR3 coding DNA: TGTGCCAGCAGCTTGGGACAGGGGTGGTTGAATGAGCAGTTCTTC.